A selection of T cell receptor beta chains follows, all from one sample in a study of blood T cell repertoires in COVID-19. Clones were sequenced by immunoSEQ multiplex PCR, and TCRdb holds only the in-frame ones, with some missing. The table includes tens of thousands of clones, around four fifths detected once. The sequenced sample consisted of peripheral blood. These receptors originate from a man between 50 and 59 years old with active COVID-19. Each CDR3 is given with its conserved first and last residue. A D gene is named only where the DNA matches it firmly. The size field is filled for only some rows; it gives once, few, many or a size class.

V gene: TRBV10-3; clone size: NA; D gene: TRBD2; J gene: TRBJ2-7; CDR3 protein: CAIRGLAGAPGEQYF; CDR3 DNA: TGTGCCATCAGGGGACTAGCGGGGGCTCCGGGTGAGCAGTACTTC
V gene: TRBV5-4; clone size: NA; D gene: NA; J gene: TRBJ2-4; CDR3 protein: CASTLGGGGPAKNIQYF; CDR3 DNA: TGTGCCAGCACCCTGGGAGGGGGAGGCCCGGCCAAAAACATTCAGTACTTC
V gene: TRBV4-2; clone size: once; D gene: TRBD2; J gene: TRBJ2-1; CDR3 protein: CASRLGGGAYNEQFF; CDR3 DNA: TGTGCCAGCAGGCTTGGCGGGGGGGCCTACAATGAGCAGTTCTTC
V gene: TRBV3-1/TRBV3-2; clone size: NA; D gene: TRBD2; J gene: TRBJ2-1; CDR3 protein: CASSGGLLAGGGNEQFF; CDR3 DNA: TGTGCCAGCAGCGGAGGACTACTAGCGGGAGGGGGCAATGAGCAGTTCTTC
V gene: TRBV29-1; clone size: NA; D gene: NA; J gene: TRBJ1-3; CDR3 protein: CSVEQGRVGNTIYF; CDR3 DNA: TGCAGCGTTGAGCAGGGGAGGGTTGGAAACACCATATATTTT
V gene: TRBV5-1; clone size: once; D gene: NA; J gene: TRBJ1-1; CDR3 protein: CASSIDSDTEAFF; CDR3 DNA: TGCGCCAGCAGCATAGACAGCGACACTGAAGCTTTCTTT
V gene: TRBV7-6; clone size: NA; D gene: NA; J gene: TRBJ2-5; CDR3 protein: CASSLDGGYQETQYF; CDR3 DNA: TGTGCCAGCAGCTTAGACGGCGGGTACCAAGAGACCCAGTACTTC
V gene: TRBV7-2; clone size: NA; D gene: NA; J gene: TRBJ2-3; CDR3 protein: CASSLYKSTDTQYF; CDR3 DNA: TGTGCCAGCAGCTTATACAAGAGCACAGATACGCAGTATTTT
V gene: TRBV6-5; clone size: NA; D gene: TRBD1; J gene: TRBJ1-1; CDR3 protein: CASSWDRGTEAFF; CDR3 DNA: TGTGCCAGCAGCTGGGACAGGGGCACTGAAGCTTTCTTT
V gene: TRBV5-1; clone size: NA; D gene: NA; J gene: TRBJ1-2; CDR3 protein: CASSLGDRPNYGYTF; CDR3 DNA: TGCGCCAGCAGCTTGGGCGACAGGCCTAACTATGGCTACACCTTC
V gene: TRBV15; clone size: NA; D gene: NA; J gene: TRBJ2-7; CDR3 protein: CATSRETGSYEQYF; CDR3 DNA: TGTGCCACCAGCAGAGAGACGGGCTCCTACGAGCAGTACTTC
V gene: TRBV2; clone size: NA; D gene: TRBD1; J gene: TRBJ1-2; CDR3 protein: CASREQQGAGYGYTF; CDR3 DNA: TGTGCCAGCAGGGAACAACAGGGGGCGGGCTATGGCTACACCTTC
V gene: TRBV28; clone size: NA; D gene: TRBD2; J gene: TRBJ2-4; CDR3 protein: CASSSPGWVAGGTGAKNIQYF; CDR3 DNA: TGTGCCAGCAGTTCCCCCGGCTGGGTAGCGGGAGGTACCGGGGCCAAAAACATTCAGTACTTC
V gene: TRBV29-1; clone size: NA; D gene: TRBD2; J gene: TRBJ2-3; CDR3 protein: CSVLGTSGSPDTQYF; CDR3 DNA: TGCAGCGTCCTAGGGACTAGCGGGAGCCCAGATACGCAGTATTTT